What follows are 22 T cell receptor beta chains derived from one specimen sequenced in a study of blood T cells in healthy people across ages. The authors ran a second PCR of roughly 6 to 11 cycles using a sample-barcoded 5' primer and a J-beta primer mix. TCRdb itself ran the 5' RACE reads through MiXCR, one entry per CDR3 protein. The data hold a few hundred thousand distinct CDR3 sequences, with roughly a quarter observed a single time. Sequenced input: blood. These receptors originate from a woman in her 70s in good health.

This clonotype was counted a few times. The chain recombines TRBV5-1 with TRBJ2-2; D is possibly TRBD1 (6 bases). Germline-derived CDR1 and CDR2 are SGHRS and YFSETQ. Trimming took off 5 bases at V and 4 bases at J, with 15 bases between the two ends. The CDR3 runs 15 residues. The chain's CDR3 is CASRIQGSGTGELFF. For the CDR3, the DNA is TGCGCCAGCAGGATACAGGGAAGTGGCACCGGGGAGCTGTTTTTT.

This clonotype has a handful of counts. This chain joins TRBV6-5 and TRBJ1-6; maybe TRBD1 (6 bases). Germline V gene sequence: CDR1 MNHEY, CDR2 SVGAGI. Trimming removed 2 bases from V and 4 bases from J, with 18 bases in between. This CDR3 comprises 18 residues. CDR3 bases: TGTGCCAGCAGTTACACGCCCAGGGGAATGAAGTATAATTCACCCCTCCACTTT. Protein product: CASSYTPRGMKYNSPLHF.

The V call is TRBV3-1, the J call TRBJ2-5; D call uncertain. This CDR3 spans 14 amino acids. Germline-derived CDR1 and CDR2 are LGHDT and YNNKEL (reference sequence). The V and J ends lost 1 base and 7 bases respectively, with 13 bases between them. The CDR3 DNA reads as TGTGCCAGCAGCCAAGCGTACAGTTCGGGGACCCAGTACTTC. Amino acid sequence: CASSQAYSSGTQYF.

This chain joins TRBV7-2 and TRBJ2-5; D gene uncertain. Trimming removed 3 bases from V and 4 bases from J, with 12 bases in between. Germline V gives CDR1 SGHTA, CDR2 FQGNSA. This CDR3 has 14 residues. The CDR3 reads CASSLGRMAETQYF. The CDR3 region has the DNA TGTGCCAGCAGCTTGGGCAGGATGGCAGAGACCCAGTACTTC.

The table lists this clonotype with a few counts. The chain joins TRBV20-1 to TRBJ1-2; D not certain. Germline loops: CDR1 DFQATT, CDR2 SNEGSKA (reference sequence). The CDR3 runs to 12 residues. Trimming pared 6 bases from V and 4 bases from J, leaving 12 bases between. Written as DNA, the CDR3 is TGCAGTGCGTTCACTTCCTTCTATGGCTACACCTTC. Protein product: CSAFTSFYGYTF.

CDR3 DNA sequence: TGTGCCAGCAGCCAAAATTACGAGACCCAGTACTTC. This sequence encodes CASSQNYETQYF. The rearrangement uses TRBV3-1 and TRBJ2-5; D is unclear. Trimming cost V 2 bases and J 5 bases, with 6 bases left between them. The CDR3 length is 12 residues. Germline values: CDR1 LGHDT, CDR2 YNNKEL (reference sequence).

The rearrangement uses TRBV29-1 and TRBJ2-7; D call uncertain. Germline lookup yields CDR1 SQVTM and CDR2 ANQGSEA. The CDR3 loop spans 13 amino acids. V shed 5 bases and J shed 3 bases, with 14 bases lying between them. The CDR3 is CSVQKGSVYEQYF. As DNA, the CDR3 is TGCAGCGTTCAGAAGGGCTCGGTCTACGAGCAGTACTTC.

This clonotype was observed a handful of times. The chain employs TRBV25-1 and TRBJ2-7; no clear D gene. This CDR3 region has 13 residues. Trimming cost V 4 bases and J 0 bases, with 7 bases left between them. Germline V gene sequence: CDR1 MGHDK, CDR2 SYGVNS. In nucleotides, the CDR3 is TGTGCCAGCAGTGCGCTTAACTCCTACGAGCAGTACTTC. It codes for CASSALNSYEQYF.

Only a few counts were recorded for this clonotype. The V call is TRBV7-2, the J call TRBJ2-5, with D perhaps given as TRBD1 or TRBD2 (5 bases each). V lost 4 bases and J lost 2, with 20 bases in between. CDR1 and CDR2 from the germline V gene are SGHTA and FQGNSA. This CDR3 contains 17 residues. CDR3 in DNA: TGTGCCAGCAGCTCAAGCTTAGGTACGGGGCGGCAAGAGACCCAGTACTTC. Residues: CASSSSLGTGRQETQYF.

This clonotype was seen a handful of times. J is TRBJ1-1 and V is TRBV20-1, with TRBD1 as a possible D gene (6 bases). Trimming cost V 0 bases and J 7 bases, with 12 bases left between them. The CDR3 is 13 residues long. The V gene's germline CDR1 is DFQATT and CDR2 SNEGSKA (reference sequence). The CDR3 here is CSAREFEGGEAFF. The CDR3 nucleotides are TGCAGTGCTAGAGAGTTTGAGGGGGGTGAAGCTTTCTTT.

CDR3 coding DNA: TGTGCCAGCATGCGGGGGACCTCCTACAATGAGCAGTTCTTC. Translating it yields CASMRGTSYNEQFF. The chain combines TRBV2 with TRBJ2-1; 7 bases are a match to TRBD2. V lost 7 bases and J lost 0; bases outside the gene matches: 3. Germline CDR1 and CDR2: SNHLY and FYNNEI. This CDR3 contains 14 residues.

This clonotype turned up a few times. The V and J genes are TRBV18 and TRBJ1-2; D not certain. The V gene's germline CDR1 is KGHSH and CDR2 LQKENI. This CDR3 is 15 amino acids long. Trimming removed 3 bases at V and 0 bases at J, with 11 bases between. Written as DNA, the CDR3 is TGTGCCAGCTCACCCCAAGGAGCACCTAACTATGGCTACACCTTC. It encodes CASSPQGAPNYGYTF.

This clonotype was detected a few times. Written as DNA, the CDR3 is TGTGCCATCAGTGACGGCGGTGTGCAGCCCCAGCATTTT. It specifies CAISDGGVQPQHF. This chain uses TRBV10-3 with TRBJ1-5, with no clear D. Trimming removed 3 bases from V and 7 bases from J, with 10 bases in between. Germline lookup yields CDR1 ENHRY and CDR2 SYGVKD. The CDR3 length is 13 residues.

V usage is TRBV20-1 and J usage is TRBJ1-1; the D gene is possibly TRBD1 (6 bases). Looked up from germline, CDR1 is DFQATT and CDR2 is SNEGSKA (reference sequence). CDR3 length: 12 amino acids. Trimming shortened V by 6 bases and J by 4 bases, and 12 bases separated the two germline ends. The CDR3 nucleotides are TGCAGTGCACAGGGAGCGAGCACTGAAGCTTTCTTT. Translation gives CSAQGASTEAFF.

The chain carries TRBV20-1 and TRBJ2-5; D is possibly TRBD2 (6 bases). Per the germline V gene, CDR1 is DFQATT and CDR2 is SNEGSKA (reference sequence). The CDR3 is 15 residues long. Trimming left V 3 bases short and J 6 bases short, with 20 bases between. As DNA, the CDR3 is TGCAGTGCTAGCGCCACGGGGAGGCCGATGAAGACCCAGTACTTC. Its protein is CSASATGRPMKTQYF.

The CDR3 bases are TGCGCCAGCAGCCAAGACGGCCGGGAAAAACTGTTTTTT. Protein product: CASSQDGREKLFF. V gene TRBV4-3 combines with J gene TRBJ1-4; D is uncertain. CDR3 size: 13 residues. Germline CDR1 LGHNA, CDR2 YSLEER. Deletions cut 0 bases from V and 8 bases from J, with 7 bases between.

The J gene is TRBJ2-3, the V gene TRBV7-2; D unresolved. V dropped 0 bases and J dropped 2 bases, with 18 bases sitting between them. This CDR3 has 18 residues. Germline loops: CDR1 SGHTA, CDR2 FQGNSA. The CDR3 region has the DNA TGTGCCAGCAGCTTAGCATGGGCAGCCGACCAAATCACAGATACGCAGTATTTT. Translation: CASSLAWAADQITDTQYF.

The table lists this clonotype with a few counts. The rearrangement links TRBV29-1 to TRBJ1-4; D unresolved. Deletions cut 6 bases from V and 6 bases from J, with 14 bases between. This CDR3 spans 13 amino acids. Germline V gene lookup returns CDR1 SQVTM and CDR2 ANQGSEA. The CDR3 reads CSVVGEPDEKLFF. In DNA form, the CDR3 reads TGCAGCGTGGTCGGGGAGCCAGATGAAAAACTGTTTTTT.

The chain uses TRBV27 and TRBJ2-1, with D perhaps matching TRBD2 (7 bases). V was pared by 7 bases and J by 3 bases, with 13 bases between. Germline V gene data show CDR1 as MNHEY and CDR2 as SMNVEV (reference sequence). The CDR3 consists of 14 residues. The CDR3 DNA sequence: TGTGCCAGCACCATGCGGGGGCACTACAATGAGCAGTTCTTC. Translation: CASTMRGHYNEQFF.

Comments on this clonotype: One junction end does not reproduce the germline sequence, and a read error may be involved. The J gene is TRBJ2-3, the V gene TRBV18, with 11 bases that match TRBD2. Germline lookup yields CDR1 KGHSH and CDR2 LQKENI. CDR3 size: 19 residues. CDR3 in DNA: TGTGCCAGCTCACTACAACTAGCGGGAGTTGGGGACTTCACAGGTACGCAGTATTTT. It yields the protein CASSLQLAGVGDFTGTQYF.

This chain joins TRBV9 and TRBJ2-5; TRBD1 agrees at 7 bases. V dropped 4 bases and J dropped 5; count of bases not matched to a gene: 11. In germline, CDR1 is SGDLS, CDR2 YYNGEE. CDR3 size: 15 residues. CDR3 DNA: TGTGCCAGCAGCCCCGCAGGGGGAATATTGGAGACCCAGTACTTC. Translation gives CASSPAGGILETQYF.

This clonotype occurred a few times. The chain has TRBV4-2 and TRBJ2-2; the match to TRBD2 covers 13 bases. The CDR3 loop spans 18 amino acids. Germline trimming cut 1 base from V and 3 bases from J; bases unmatched to any gene: 5. Germline values: CDR1 LGHNA, CDR2 YNFKEQ. The CDR3: CASSQVTGTSGDTGELFF. The CDR3 DNA is TGTGCCAGCAGCCAAGTAACAGGGACTAGCGGGGACACCGGGGAGCTGTTTTTT.